The TCR beta chain described here comes from a study of CD8+CD57+ T cells in acquired aplastic anemia. Profiles of TCR beta VDJ and CDR3 were generated from a genomic DNA template. TCRdb itself ran the reads through MiXCR, one entry per CDR3 protein. This sample has 150,000 to 200,000 distinct CDR3 sequences; about 64% occur once, and the top ten carry about 43%. This clonotype was found many times. This TCR was recovered from a human donor with severe aplastic anemia or a healthy control (not recorded which). The sequencing sample was made of sorted CD4+, CD8+, or CD8+CD57+ T cells (not recorded which) from PBMCs.

The CDR3 region has the DNA TGTGCCAGCAGCTTAGAGTCCGTGAACACTGAAGCTTTCTTT. As protein: CASSLESVNTEAFF. J is TRBJ1-1 and V is TRBV7-8; the D is unclear. The germline V gene encodes CDR1 SGHVS and CDR2 FQNEAQ. V was clipped by 1 base and J by 0 bases, with 6 bases between them. There are 14 residues in the CDR3. Variable domain in full (rest from reference TRBV7-8 and TRBJ1-1): GAGVSQSPRYKVAKRGQDVALRCDPISGHVSLFWYQQALGQGPEFLTYFQNEAQLDKSGLPSDRFFAERPEGSVSTLKIQRTQQEDSAVYLCASSLESVNTEAFFGQGTRLTVV.